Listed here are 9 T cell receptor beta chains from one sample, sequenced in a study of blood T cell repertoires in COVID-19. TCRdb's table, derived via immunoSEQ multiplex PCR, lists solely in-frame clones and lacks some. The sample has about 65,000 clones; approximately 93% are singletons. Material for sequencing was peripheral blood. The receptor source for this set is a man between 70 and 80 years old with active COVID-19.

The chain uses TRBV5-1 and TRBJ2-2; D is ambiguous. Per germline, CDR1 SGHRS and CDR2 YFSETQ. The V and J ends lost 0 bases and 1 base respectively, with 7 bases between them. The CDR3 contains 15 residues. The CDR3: CASSLASQNTGELFF. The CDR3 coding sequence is TGCGCCAGCAGCTTGGCGAGCCAGAACACCGGGGAGCTGTTTTTT. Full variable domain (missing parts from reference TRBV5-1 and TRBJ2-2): KAGVTQTPRYLIKTRGQQVTLSCSPISGHRSVSWYQQTPGQGLQFLFEYFSETQRNKGNFPGRFSGRQFSNSRSEMNVSTLELGDSALYLCASSLASQNTGELFFGEGSRLTVL.

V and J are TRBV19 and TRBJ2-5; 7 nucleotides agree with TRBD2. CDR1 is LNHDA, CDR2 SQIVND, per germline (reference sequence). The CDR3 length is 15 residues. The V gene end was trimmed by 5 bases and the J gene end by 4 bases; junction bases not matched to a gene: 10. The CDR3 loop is CASSPWGGRGETQYF. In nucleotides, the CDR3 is TGTGCCAGTAGTCCCTGGGGAGGGCGCGGAGAGACCCAGTACTTC.

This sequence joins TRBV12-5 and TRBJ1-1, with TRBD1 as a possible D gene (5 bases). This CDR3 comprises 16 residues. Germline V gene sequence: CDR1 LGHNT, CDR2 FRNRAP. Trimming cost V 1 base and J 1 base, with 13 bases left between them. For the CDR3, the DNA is TGTGCTAGTGGTTTGGGCCTGGGGCAGCGGAACACTGAAGCTTTCTTT. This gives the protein CASGLGLGQRNTEAFF.

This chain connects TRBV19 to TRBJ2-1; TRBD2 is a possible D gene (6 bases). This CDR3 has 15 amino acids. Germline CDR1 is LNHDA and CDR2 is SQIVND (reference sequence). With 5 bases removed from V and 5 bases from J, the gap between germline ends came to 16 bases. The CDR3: CASSVQGGANNEQFF. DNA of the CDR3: TGTGCCAGTAGTGTCCAAGGAGGGGCCAACAATGAGCAGTTCTTC.

The chain's CDR3 is CASSYPPGENYEQYV. As DNA, the CDR3 is TGTGCCAGCAGTTACCCCCCGGGAGAAAACTACGAGCAGTACGTC. The chain has TRBV28 and TRBJ2-7, with a tentative D call TRBD2 (6 bases). In germline, CDR1 is MDHEN, CDR2 SYDVKM. The ends were cut back, 4 bases at V and 3 bases at J, with 16 bases in the middle. The CDR3 has 15 amino acids.

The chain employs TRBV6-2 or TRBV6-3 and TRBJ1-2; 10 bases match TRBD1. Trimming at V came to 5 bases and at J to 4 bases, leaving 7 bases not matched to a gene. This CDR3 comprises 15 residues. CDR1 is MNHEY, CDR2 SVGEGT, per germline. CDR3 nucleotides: TGTGCCAGCAGTAAAAGGACAGGGGGGACCTATGGCTACACCTTC. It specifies CASSKRTGGTYGYTF.

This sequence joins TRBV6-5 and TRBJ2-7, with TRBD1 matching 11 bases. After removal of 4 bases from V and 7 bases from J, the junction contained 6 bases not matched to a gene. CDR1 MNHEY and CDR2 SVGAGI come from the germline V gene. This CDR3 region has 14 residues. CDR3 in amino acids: CASSSGQGATEQYF. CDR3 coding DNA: TGTGCCAGCAGTTCCGGACAGGGGGCGACTGAGCAGTACTTC.

The CDR3 sequence is CASSIGGTGRQETQYF. DNA of the CDR3: TGTGCCAGTAGTATAGGTGGGACAGGGAGGCAAGAGACCCAGTACTTC. This sequence joins TRBV19 and TRBJ2-5; 9 bases agree with TRBD1. Trimming at V came to 1 base and at J to 2 bases, leaving 5 bases not matched to a gene. Germline CDR1 LNHDA, CDR2 SQIVND (reference sequence). The CDR3 runs 16 residues.

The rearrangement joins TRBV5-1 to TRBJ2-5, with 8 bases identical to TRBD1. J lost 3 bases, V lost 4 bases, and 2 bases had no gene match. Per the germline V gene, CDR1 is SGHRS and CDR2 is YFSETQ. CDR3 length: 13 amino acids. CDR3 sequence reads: CASSLDREETQYF. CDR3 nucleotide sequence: TGCGCCAGCAGCCTGGACAGGGAAGAGACCCAGTACTTC.